The rows below give T cell receptor beta chains drawn from one sample of a study of OX40 agonist ivuxolimab in advanced cancers. Sequencing used immunoSEQ multiplex PCR; TCRdb keeps in-frame clones, though not all of them. The sample records some 50,000 clones, roughly 80% being singletons. Sequences were derived from CD4+ or CD8+ T cells sorted from blood, sampled in a trial of the OX40 agonist ivuxolimab. Every receptor here comes from an adult with an advanced solid tumor such as melanoma, head and neck, liver or kidney cancer. The CDR3 runs from the conserved cysteine through the conserved F or W. The D gene is left open where the match is weak. Clone sizes are given selectively: once, few, many, or a class where the clone is expanded.

D gene,J gene,clone size,V gene,CDR3 protein,CDR3 DNA
NA,TRBJ2-5,once,TRBV9,CASSRTEETQYF,TGTGCCAGCAGCCGGACTGAAGAGACCCAGTACTTC
NA,TRBJ2-1,NA,TRBV5-6,CASSTDRKSSYNEQFF,TGTGCCAGCAGCACAGACAGAAAGAGCTCCTACAATGAGCAGTTCTTC
TRBD1,TRBJ1-2,NA,TRBV19,CASRTGDGGYTF,TGTGCCAGTAGAACAGGGGATGGGGGCTACACCTTC
NA,TRBJ1-2,once,TRBV5-8,CASSFEQGFRGYTF,TGTGCCAGCAGCTTCGAACAGGGTTTTCGGGGCTACACCTTC
NA,TRBJ2-5,NA,TRBV2,CASNGRVETQYF,TGTGCCAGCAACGGCAGGGTAGAGACCCAGTACTTC
TRBD1,TRBJ2-1,few,TRBV7-9,CASSLYLGQGAYNEQFF,TGTGCCAGCAGCTTATATCTCGGACAGGGGGCTTACAATGAGCAGTTCTTC
NA,TRBJ1-6,NA,TRBV11-2,CASSGSGWSPLHF,TGTGCCAGCAGCGGCAGTGGGTGGTCACCCCTCCACTTT
TRBD1,TRBJ1-1,NA,TRBV7-2,CASSLVGTGAAEAFF,TGTGCCAGCAGCTTAGTGGGGACAGGGGCGGCTGAAGCTTTCTTT
TRBD1,TRBJ1-4,NA,TRBV5-1,CASSSGQGGGYEKLFF,TGCGCCAGCAGCTCTGGACAGGGGGGAGGTTATGAAAAACTGTTTTTT
NA,TRBJ2-3,NA,TRBV5-4,CASSPPGIHRDTQYF,TGTGCCAGCAGCCCCCCGGGCATCCATCGAGATACGCAGTATTTT
NA,TRBJ2-3,NA,TRBV19,CASSIGGGLTDTQYF,TGTGCCAGTAGTATTGGCGGGGGCCTCACAGATACGCAGTATTTT
NA,TRBJ2-3,once,TRBV5-1,CASSLESDTQYF,TGCGCCAGCAGCTTGGAGTCAGATACGCAGTATTTT
TRBD1,TRBJ2-7,NA,TRBV7-2,CASSPGQGGAEQYF,TGTGCCAGCAGCCCCGGACAGGGTGGGGCCGAGCAGTACTTC
TRBD2,TRBJ2-7,NA,TRBV29-1,CSVVGGSSYEQYF,TGCAGCGTTGTAGGCGGGAGCTCCTACGAGCAGTACTTC
NA,TRBJ2-2,NA,TRBV7-8,CASSLLVATGELFF,TGTGCCAGCAGCTTATTGGTTGCCACCGGGGAGCTGTTTTTT
NA,TRBJ2-1,NA,TRBV5-1,CASSLWGTNEQFF,TGCGCCAGCAGCTTGTGGGGCACCAATGAGCAGTTCTTC
NA,TRBJ1-5,NA,TRBV29-1,CSVGEGWNQPQHF,TGCAGCGTTGGTGAGGGTTGGAATCAGCCCCAGCATTTT
NA,TRBJ1-1,NA,TRBV7-9,CASSFVTENTEAFF,TGTGCCAGCAGCTTCGTCACTGAGAACACTGAAGCTTTCTTT
NA,TRBJ1-5,NA,TRBV19,CASSIRQANQPQHF,TGTGCCAGTAGTATAAGACAGGCTAATCAGCCCCAGCATTTT
NA,TRBJ2-1,NA,TRBV11-2,CASSGVSGRNTNEQFF,TGTGCCAGCAGCGGGGTTTCGGGTCGGAATACTAATGAGCAGTTCTTC
NA,TRBJ1-6,NA,TRBV2,CASSSTQGKSVSPLHF,TGTGCCAGCAGTTCCACTCAGGGGAAGTCCGTTTCACCCCTCCACTTT
TRBD1,TRBJ2-6,NA,TRBV5-1,CASSQNTGVSGANVLTF,TGCGCCAGCAGCCAGAACACAGGGGTGTCTGGGGCCAACGTCCTGACTTTC
NA,TRBJ1-5,few,TRBV9,CASSAQGDNQPQHF,TGTGCCAGCAGCGCGCAGGGAGACAATCAGCCCCAGCATTTT